This passage covers 6 T cell receptor beta chains from one sample sequenced in a study of beta chain features in type 1 diabetes. All of the isolated RNA was reverse transcribed, so expressed TCRB transcripts were sequenced. Method: immunoSEQ multiplex PCR; TCRdb's copy keeps in-frame clones and lacks some. Here the sample spans a few hundred thousand clones, around 10% being singletons. These TCRs' antigens remain unknown. Study results and limitations: For Type 1 diabetes patients, all four CD4+ subsets carried TCRB CDR3s that were moderately but significantly shorter.

Source material: central memory CD4+ T cells from blood. The receptor source for this set is a man aged 25-45 years with type 1 diabetes.

This chain links TRBV27 with TRBJ2-5; D is uncertain. In germline, CDR1 is MNHEY, CDR2 SMNVEV (reference sequence). The CDR3 is 14 amino acids. Trimming cost V 6 bases and J 3 bases, with 14 bases left between them. The CDR3 DNA sequence: TGTGCCAGCAGCCGCGGTCAGGTCAAAGAGACCCAGTACTTC. This gives the protein CASSRGQVKETQYF.

The V gene is TRBV7-2, the J gene TRBJ2-5; 10 bases match TRBD2. CDR3 size: 15 residues. J gave up 2 bases and V 4 bases, and 4 bases lay outside the gene matches. CDR1 is SGHTA and CDR2 is FQGNSA in the germline V gene. CDR3 sequence (DNA): TGTGCCAGCAGCTCGTGGACTAGCGGACAAGAGACCCAGTACTTC. Translation gives CASSSWTSGQETQYF.

This clone showed up many times. J is TRBJ2-3 and V is TRBV19; tentatively, D is TRBD1 or TRBD2 (5 bases each). V was clipped by 6 bases and J by 0 bases, with 10 bases between them. This CDR3 comprises 14 residues. CDR1 and CDR2 from the germline V gene are LNHDA and SQIVND (reference sequence). CDR3 in DNA: TGTGCCAGTAGCCCGGGACCCAGCACAGATACGCAGTATTTT. It is translated as CASSPGPSTDTQYF. The full variable domain, its missing parts supplied by reference TRBV19 and TRBJ2-3, is DGGITQSPKYLFRKEGQNVTLSCEQNLNHDAMYWYRQDPGQGLRLIYYSQIVNDFQKGDIAEGYSVSREKKESFPLTVTSAQKNPTAFYLCASSPGPSTDTQYFGPGTRLTVL.

This clone was picked up a small number of times. The rearrangement joins TRBV5-4 to TRBJ1-3; the D is unclear. Trimming stripped 7 bases from V and 1 base from J, with 15 bases between. This CDR3 is built from 15 residues. CDR1 is SGHNT and CDR2 is YYREEE in the germline V gene (reference sequence). As DNA, the CDR3 is TGTGCCAGCGGAGATAGAACGGGTTCTGGAAACACCATATATTTT. This gives the protein CASGDRTGSGNTIYF.

In this sample, this clone turned up a few times. V gene TRBV4-1 combines with J gene TRBJ1-5; D uncertain. V dropped 4 bases and J dropped 0 bases, with 7 bases sitting between them. The CDR3 is made up of 14 amino acids. Germline lookup yields CDR1 MGHRA and CDR2 YSYEKL. CDR3 nucleotide sequence: TGCGCCAGCAGCCCGGGAAGTAGCAATCAGCCCCAGCATTTT. Translation: CASSPGSSNQPQHF.

The chain carries TRBV7-3 and TRBJ2-5, with TRBD2 as a possible D gene (5 bases). V gave up 2 bases and J gave up 1 base, with 11 bases separating them. The CDR3 is made up of 15 amino acids. Germline V CDR1 and CDR2: SGHTA, FQGTGA. The CDR3 nucleotides are TGTGCCAGCAGCTTATTGGGTAGCGTCCAAGAGACCCAGTACTTC. This gives the protein CASSLLGSVQETQYF.